Each of the 6 T cell receptor beta chains below was sequenced from the same sample in a study of beta chain features in type 1 diabetes. Study outcomes and limitations: TCRB CDR3s were moderately but significantly shorter in Type 1 diabetes patients in all four CD4+ subsets.

These TCRs are of unknown antigen specificity. Expressed TCRB transcripts got sequenced, as all isolated RNA was reverse transcribed. Sequencing used immunoSEQ multiplex PCR; TCRdb keeps in-frame clones, though not all of them. This table has roughly 220,000 clones, approximately 16% appearing once. Sample: naive CD4+ T cells from blood. The receptors were gathered from a man aged 25-45 years with type 1 diabetes.

The chain uses TRBV29-1 and TRBJ2-5; 7 bases map to TRBD1. With 3 bases clipped from V and 5 bases from J, the junction kept 12 bases outside the gene matches. CDR3 length: 15 amino acids. Germline lookup yields CDR1 SQVTM and CDR2 ANQGSEA. CDR3 nucleotides: TGCAGCGTTGACGGTCGGCAGGGGGTCGCTGAGACCCAGTACTTC. As protein: CSVDGRQGVAETQYF.

This clone was counted a few times. The rearrangement uses TRBV7-6 and TRBJ2-3, with 8 positions matching TRBD1. The CDR3 totals 14 residues. Germline assignment: CDR1 SGHVS and CDR2 FNYEAQ. The V and J ends lost 5 bases and 1 base, in that order; junction bases with no gene match: 2. CDR3 sequence: CASSPGQGTDTQYF. In DNA form, the CDR3 reads TGTGCCAGCAGCCCGGGACAGGGCACAGATACGCAGTATTTT. The full variable domain, completed using reference TRBV7-6 and TRBJ2-3, is GAGVSQSPRYKVTKRGQDVALRCDPISGHVSLYWYRQALGQGPEFLTYFNYEAQQDKSGLPNDRFSAERPEGSISTLTIQRTEQRDSAMYRCASSPGQGTDTQYFGPGTRLTVL.

This clone was observed a few times. The rearrangement uses TRBV19 and TRBJ2-7, with D possibly TRBD1 on 5 matching bases. Trimming cost V 5 bases and J 2 bases, with 7 bases left between them. The germline V gene has CDR1 LNHDA and CDR2 SQIVND (reference sequence). The CDR3 spans 12 residues. The DNA of the CDR3 is TGTGCCAGTAGTGACAGAGCCTACGAGCAGTACTTC. Translated: CASSDRAYEQYF.

This clone has just a few counts. The gene calls are TRBV9 and TRBJ2-7, with 8 bases matching TRBD2. The CDR3 totals 15 residues. In germline, CDR1 is SGDLS, CDR2 YYNGEE. J lost 2 bases, V lost 0 bases, and 4 bases had no gene match. For the CDR3, the DNA is TGTGCCAGCAGCGTAGACCCAGCGGGGGCCTACGAGCAGTACTTC. Amino acid sequence: CASSVDPAGAYEQYF.

The sample holds a few counts of this clone. This chain joins TRBV29-1 and TRBJ2-3, with a tentative D call TRBD1 (6 bases). Trimming took off 7 bases at V and 0 bases at J, with 8 bases between the two ends. CDR3 length equals 12 residues. Germline V gene lookup returns CDR1 SQVTM and CDR2 ANQGSEA. CDR3 sequence: CSADSSTDTQYF. In DNA form, the CDR3 reads TGCAGCGCGGACAGCAGCACAGATACGCAGTATTTT.

The chain carries TRBV4-2 and TRBJ2-5; D is unclear. The CDR3 has 15 amino acids. Between the trimmed V and J ends, which lost 1 base and 4 bases, there was a span of 13 bases. Germline V gene lookup returns CDR1 LGHNA and CDR2 YNFKEQ. CDR3 region: CASSQVVYPGETQYF. The CDR3 nucleotides read TGTGCCAGCAGCCAAGTGGTTTACCCTGGAGAGACCCAGTACTTC.